The 3 T cell receptor beta chains reported below all come from one sample, sequenced in a study of T cells in pancreatic ductal adenocarcinoma. Some clones are missing from TCRdb's copy, which holds only in-frame ones; the method was immunoSEQ multiplex PCR. The sample has roughly 100,000 clones, around 96% seen once. Selected pancreatic ductal adenocarcinoma patients had undergone surgery without neoadjuvant therapy. The sequenced sample consisted of PBMCs. These receptors all stem from a human donor with pancreatic ductal adenocarcinoma.

The genes are TRBV5-1 and TRBJ1-1; 7 bases are shared with TRBD1. The CDR3 is 14 residues long. The V segment lost 4 bases and the J segment 1 base; nucleotides outside the gene matches: 4. The V gene's germline CDR1 is SGHRS and CDR2 YFSETQ. Here the CDR3 DNA reads TGCGCCAGCAGCATAGGACAGGCGAACACTGAAGCTTTCTTT. Residues: CASSIGQANTEAFF.

This chain uses TRBV7-2 with TRBJ2-2, with D possibly TRBD2 on 6 matching bases. The CDR3 consists of 15 residues. The ends were cut back, 4 bases at V and 1 base at J, with 10 bases in the middle. Germline lookup yields CDR1 SGHTA and CDR2 FQGNSA. In nucleotides, the CDR3 is TGTGCCAGCAGCTATGGGACTGGGAACACCGGGGAGCTGTTTTTT. Translation gives CASSYGTGNTGELFF.

This rearrangement joins TRBV5-8 to TRBJ2-3, with TRBD1 identical over 7 bases. The CDR3 is made up of 12 amino acids. CDR1 and CDR2 (germline): SGHTS, YDEGEE. J lost 9 bases, V lost 4 bases, and 5 bases had no gene match. The CDR3 DNA sequence: TGTGCCAGCAGCCAGAGACAGGGAACGCAGTATTTT. Amino acids: CASSQRQGTQYF. Looking up the rest from reference TRBV5-8 and TRBJ2-3 gives the full variable domain: EAGVTQSPTHLIKTRGQQATLRCSPISGHTSVYWYQQALGLGLQFLLWYDEGEERNRGNFPPRFSGRQFPNYSSELNVNALELEDSALYLCASSQRQGTQYFGPGTRLTVL.